The following is a T cell receptor (beta chain) sequence with its context. Antigen: not known. This sample is drawn from a study of T cells in narcolepsy. Study-level information: Healthy controls were enrolled alongside patients with narcolepsy type 1 or type 2.

Clones were sequenced by immunoSEQ multiplex PCR, and TCRdb holds only the in-frame ones, with some missing. The data hold around 30,000 clones, with roughly four fifths observed a single time. CDR3 size: 14 residues. The germline V gene has CDR1 SGHTA and CDR2 FQGNSA. Trimming shortened V by 5 bases and J by 0 bases, and 9 bases separated the two germline ends. Study conclusions and caveats: HCRT-specific and TRIB2-specific autoreactive clonotypes appeared among same-patient CSF and blood CD4+ clonotypes. Blood of same and different patients, but not healthy controls, reportedly held recurring autoreactive clonotypes. Autoreactive clone sequences were missing from some blood memory CD4+ repertoires.

The sequenced sample was memory (CD45RA-) CD4+ T cells from blood. This receptor was taken from a human donor in good health. The chain has TRBV7-2 and TRBJ2-3; TRBD1 is a possible D gene (6 bases). The CDR3 loop is CASSTTGSTDTQYF. CDR3 nucleotide sequence: TGTGCCAGCAGCACGACAGGCAGCACAGATACGCAGTATTTT.